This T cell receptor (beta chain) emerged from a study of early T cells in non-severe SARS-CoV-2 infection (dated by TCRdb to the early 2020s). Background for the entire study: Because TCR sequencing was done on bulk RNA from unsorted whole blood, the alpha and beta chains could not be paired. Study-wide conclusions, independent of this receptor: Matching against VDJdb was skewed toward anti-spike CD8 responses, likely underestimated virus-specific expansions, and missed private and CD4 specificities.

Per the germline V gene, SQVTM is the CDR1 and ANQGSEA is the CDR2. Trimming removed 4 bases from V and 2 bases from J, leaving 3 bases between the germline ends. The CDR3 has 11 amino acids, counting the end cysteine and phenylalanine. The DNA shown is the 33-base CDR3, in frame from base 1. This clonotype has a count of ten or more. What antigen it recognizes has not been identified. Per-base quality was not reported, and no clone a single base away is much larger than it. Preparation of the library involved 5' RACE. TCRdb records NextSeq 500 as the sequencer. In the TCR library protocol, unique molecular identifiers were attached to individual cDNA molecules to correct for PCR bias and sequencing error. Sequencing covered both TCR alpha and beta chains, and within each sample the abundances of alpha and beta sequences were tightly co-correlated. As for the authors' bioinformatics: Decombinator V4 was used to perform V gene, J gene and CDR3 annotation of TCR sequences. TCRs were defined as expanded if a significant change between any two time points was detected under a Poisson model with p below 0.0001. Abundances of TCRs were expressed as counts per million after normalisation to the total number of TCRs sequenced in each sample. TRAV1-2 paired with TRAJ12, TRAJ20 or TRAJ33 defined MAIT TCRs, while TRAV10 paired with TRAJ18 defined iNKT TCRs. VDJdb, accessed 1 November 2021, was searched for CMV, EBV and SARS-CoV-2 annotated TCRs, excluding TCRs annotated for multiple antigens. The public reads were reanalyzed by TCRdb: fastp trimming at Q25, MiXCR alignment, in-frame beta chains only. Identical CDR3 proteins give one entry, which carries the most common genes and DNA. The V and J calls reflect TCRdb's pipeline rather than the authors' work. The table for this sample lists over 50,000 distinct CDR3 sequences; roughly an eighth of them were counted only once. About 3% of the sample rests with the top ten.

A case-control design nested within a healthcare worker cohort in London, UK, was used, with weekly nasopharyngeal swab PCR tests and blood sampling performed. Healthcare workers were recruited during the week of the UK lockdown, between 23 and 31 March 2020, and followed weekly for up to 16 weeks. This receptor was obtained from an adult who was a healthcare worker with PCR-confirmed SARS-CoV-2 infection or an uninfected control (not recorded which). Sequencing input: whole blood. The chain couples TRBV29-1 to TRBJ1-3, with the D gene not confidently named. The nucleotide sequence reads TGCAGCGTTGTAGCTGGAAACACCATATATTTT. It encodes CSVVAGNTIYF.